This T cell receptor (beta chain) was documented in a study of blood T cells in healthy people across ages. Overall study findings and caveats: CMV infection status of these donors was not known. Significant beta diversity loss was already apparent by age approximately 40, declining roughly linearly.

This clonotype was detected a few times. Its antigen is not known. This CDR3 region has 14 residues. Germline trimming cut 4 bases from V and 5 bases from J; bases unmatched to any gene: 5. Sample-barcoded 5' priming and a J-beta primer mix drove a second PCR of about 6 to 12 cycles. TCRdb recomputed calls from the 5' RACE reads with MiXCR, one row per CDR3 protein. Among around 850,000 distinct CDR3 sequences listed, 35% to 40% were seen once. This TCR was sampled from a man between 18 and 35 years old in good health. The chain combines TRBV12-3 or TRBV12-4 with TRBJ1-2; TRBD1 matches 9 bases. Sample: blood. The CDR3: CASSSGTGWYGYTF. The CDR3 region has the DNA TGTGCCAGCAGTTCAGGGACAGGGTGGTATGGCTACACCTTC.